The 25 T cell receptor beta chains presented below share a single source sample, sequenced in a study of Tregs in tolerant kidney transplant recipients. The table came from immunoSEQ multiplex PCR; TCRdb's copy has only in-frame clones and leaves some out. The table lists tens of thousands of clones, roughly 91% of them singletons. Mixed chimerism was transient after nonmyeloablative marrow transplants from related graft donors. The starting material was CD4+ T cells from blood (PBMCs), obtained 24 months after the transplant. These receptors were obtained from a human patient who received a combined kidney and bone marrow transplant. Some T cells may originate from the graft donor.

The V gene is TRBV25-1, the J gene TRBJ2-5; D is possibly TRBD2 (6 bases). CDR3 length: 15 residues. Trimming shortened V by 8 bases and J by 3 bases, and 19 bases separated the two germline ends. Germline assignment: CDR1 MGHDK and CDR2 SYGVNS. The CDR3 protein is CASGRGLLAKETQYF. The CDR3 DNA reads TGTGCCAGCGGCAGAGGGTTACTAGCAAAAGAGACCCAGTACTTC. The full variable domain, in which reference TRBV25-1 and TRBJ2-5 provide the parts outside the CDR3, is EADIYQTPRYLVIGTGKKITLECSQTMGHDKMYWYQQDPGMELHLIHYSYGVNSTEKGDLSSESTVSRIRTEHFPLTLESARPSHTSQYLCASGRGLLAKETQYFGPGTRLLVL.

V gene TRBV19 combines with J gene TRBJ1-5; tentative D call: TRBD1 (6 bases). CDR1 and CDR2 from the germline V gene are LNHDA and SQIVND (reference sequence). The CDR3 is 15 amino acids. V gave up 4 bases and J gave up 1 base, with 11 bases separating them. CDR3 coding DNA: TGTGCCAGTAGTACCCCGGGACACAGCAATCAGCCCCAGCATTTT. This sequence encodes CASSTPGHSNQPQHF.

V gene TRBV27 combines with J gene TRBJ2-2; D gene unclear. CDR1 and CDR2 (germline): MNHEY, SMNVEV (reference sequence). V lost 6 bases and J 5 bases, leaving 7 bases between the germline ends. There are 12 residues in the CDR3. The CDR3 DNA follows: TGTGCCAGCAGCCCTATTACCGGGGAGCTGTTTTTT. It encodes CASSPITGELFF.

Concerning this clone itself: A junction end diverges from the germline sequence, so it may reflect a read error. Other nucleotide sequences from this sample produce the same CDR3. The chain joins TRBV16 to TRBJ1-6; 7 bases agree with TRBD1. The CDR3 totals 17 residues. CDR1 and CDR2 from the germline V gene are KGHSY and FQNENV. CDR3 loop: CASSQSESAGGNSPLHF. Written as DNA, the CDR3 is TGTGCCAGCAGCCAATCTGAATCGGCAGGGGGTAATTCCCCCCTCCACTTT.

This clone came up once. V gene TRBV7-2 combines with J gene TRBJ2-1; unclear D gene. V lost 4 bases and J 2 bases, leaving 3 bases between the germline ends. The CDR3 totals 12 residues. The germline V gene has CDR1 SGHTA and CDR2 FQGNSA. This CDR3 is CASSSAYNEQFF. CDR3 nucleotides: TGTGCCAGCAGCTCCGCCTACAATGAGCAGTTCTTC. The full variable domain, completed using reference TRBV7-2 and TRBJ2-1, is GAGVSQSPSNKVTEKGKDVELRCDPISGHTALYWYRQSLGQGLEFLIYFQGNSAPDKSGLPSDRFSAERTGGSVSTLTIQRTQQEDSAVYLCASSSAYNEQFFGPGTRLTVL.

The CDR3 region has the DNA TGTGCCTGGAGCGGGGAGGGGGGACCGAATTCACCCCTCCACTTT. Translated: CAWSGEGGPNSPLHF. The chain has TRBV30 and TRBJ1-6; tentatively, D is TRBD1 (6 bases). Germline CDR1 reads GTSNPN; CDR2 reads SVGIG (reference sequence). This CDR3 contains 15 residues. V lost 3 bases to trimming and J lost 7 bases, with 16 bases between them.

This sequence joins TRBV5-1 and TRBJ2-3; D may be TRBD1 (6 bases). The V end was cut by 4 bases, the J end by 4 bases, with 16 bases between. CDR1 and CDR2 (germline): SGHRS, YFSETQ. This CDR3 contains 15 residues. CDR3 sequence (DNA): TGCGCCAGCAGCACGCGAACAGGGCGGGCAGATACGCAGTATTTT. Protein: CASSTRTGRADTQYF.

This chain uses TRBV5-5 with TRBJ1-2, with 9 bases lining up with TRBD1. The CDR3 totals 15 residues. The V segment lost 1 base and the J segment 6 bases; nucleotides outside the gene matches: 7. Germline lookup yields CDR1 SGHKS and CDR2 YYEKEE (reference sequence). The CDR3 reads CASSLLVGQGNGYTF. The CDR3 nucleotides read TGTGCCAGCAGCTTGTTAGTCGGACAGGGGAATGGCTACACCTTC.

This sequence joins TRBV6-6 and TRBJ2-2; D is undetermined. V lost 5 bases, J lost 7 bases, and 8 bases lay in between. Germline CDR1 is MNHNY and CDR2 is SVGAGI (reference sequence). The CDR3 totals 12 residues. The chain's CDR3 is CASSDNVGELFF. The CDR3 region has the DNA TGTGCCAGCAGTGACAATGTCGGGGAGCTGTTTTTT.

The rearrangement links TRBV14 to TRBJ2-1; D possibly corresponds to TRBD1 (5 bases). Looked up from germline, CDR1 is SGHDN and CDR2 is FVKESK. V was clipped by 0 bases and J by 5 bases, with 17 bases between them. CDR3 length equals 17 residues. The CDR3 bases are TGTGCCAGCAGCCAAGATTTTGGCAGGGTAATCAACAATGAGCAGTTCTTC. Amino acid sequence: CASSQDFGRVINNEQFF.

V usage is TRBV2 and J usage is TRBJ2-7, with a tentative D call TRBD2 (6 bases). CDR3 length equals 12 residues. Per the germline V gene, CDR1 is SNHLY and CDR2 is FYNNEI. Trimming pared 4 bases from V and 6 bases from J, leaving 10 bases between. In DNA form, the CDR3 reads TGTGCCAGCAGTGTGGAGGGTTCCGAGCAGTACTTC. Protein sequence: CASSVEGSEQYF.

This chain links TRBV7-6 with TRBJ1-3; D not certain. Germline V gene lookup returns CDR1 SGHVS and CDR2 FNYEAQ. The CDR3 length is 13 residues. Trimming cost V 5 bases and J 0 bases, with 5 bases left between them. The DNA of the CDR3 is TGTGCCAGCAGCGCACTCTCTGGAAACACCATATATTTT. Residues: CASSALSGNTIYF.

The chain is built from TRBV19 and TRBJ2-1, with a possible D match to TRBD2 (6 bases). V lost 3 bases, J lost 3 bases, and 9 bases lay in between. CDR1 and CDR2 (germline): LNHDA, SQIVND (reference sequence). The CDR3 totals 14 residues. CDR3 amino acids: CASSIAGYYNEQFF. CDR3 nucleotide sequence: TGTGCCAGTAGTATTGCGGGGTACTACAATGAGCAGTTCTTC.

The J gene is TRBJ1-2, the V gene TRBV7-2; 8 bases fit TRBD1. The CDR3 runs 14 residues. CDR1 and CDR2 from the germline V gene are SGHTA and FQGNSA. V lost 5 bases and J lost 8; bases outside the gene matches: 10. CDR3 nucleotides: TGTGCCAGCAGCGGACAGGGAGTTTTAAAGGGCTACACCTTC. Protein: CASSGQGVLKGYTF.

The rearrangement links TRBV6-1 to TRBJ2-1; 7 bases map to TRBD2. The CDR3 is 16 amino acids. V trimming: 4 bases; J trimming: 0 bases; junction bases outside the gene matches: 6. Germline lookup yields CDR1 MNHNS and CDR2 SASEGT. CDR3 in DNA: TGTGCCAGCAGTGGACCTAGCGGTTTCTCCTACAATGAGCAGTTCTTC. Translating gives CASSGPSGFSYNEQFF.

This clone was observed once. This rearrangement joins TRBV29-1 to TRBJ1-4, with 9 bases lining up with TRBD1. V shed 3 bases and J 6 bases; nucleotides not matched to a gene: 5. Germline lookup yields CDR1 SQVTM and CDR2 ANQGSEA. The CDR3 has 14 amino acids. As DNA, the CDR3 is TGCAGCGTTGATCCGGGACAGGGCCATGAAAAACTGTTTTTT. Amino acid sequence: CSVDPGQGHEKLFF.

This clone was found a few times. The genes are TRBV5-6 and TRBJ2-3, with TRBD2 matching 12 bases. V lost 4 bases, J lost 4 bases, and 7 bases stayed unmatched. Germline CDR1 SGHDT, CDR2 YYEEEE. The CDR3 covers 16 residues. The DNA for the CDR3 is TGTGCCAGCAGCACACGGACTAGCGGGAATGCAGATACGCAGTATTTT. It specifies CASSTRTSGNADTQYF.

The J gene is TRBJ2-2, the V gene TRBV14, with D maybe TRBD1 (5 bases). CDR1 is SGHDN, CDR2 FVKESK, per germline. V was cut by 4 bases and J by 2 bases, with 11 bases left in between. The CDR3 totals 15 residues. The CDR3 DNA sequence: TGTGCCAGCAGCCGTCCAGGGTTAAACACCGGGGAGCTGTTTTTT. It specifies CASSRPGLNTGELFF.

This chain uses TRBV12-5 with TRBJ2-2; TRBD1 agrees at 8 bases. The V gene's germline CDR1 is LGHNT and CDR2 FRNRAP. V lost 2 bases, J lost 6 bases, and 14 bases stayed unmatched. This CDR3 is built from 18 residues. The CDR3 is CASGLPPPGGVMAGELFF. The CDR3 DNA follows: TGTGCTAGTGGTTTGCCCCCCCCAGGGGGCGTAATGGCCGGGGAGCTGTTTTTT.

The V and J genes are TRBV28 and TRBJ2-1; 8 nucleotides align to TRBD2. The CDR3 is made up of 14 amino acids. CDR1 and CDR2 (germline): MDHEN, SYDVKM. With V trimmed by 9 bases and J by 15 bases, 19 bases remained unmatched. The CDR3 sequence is CASTGTSTLLGRFF. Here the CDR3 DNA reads TGTGCCAGTACCGGGACTAGTACATTGCTAGGGCGGTTCTTC.

In nucleotides, the CDR3 is TGCGCCAGCAAGACTAGCGGGGTGACGTTCTTC. This translates into CASKTSGVTFF. This chain connects TRBV5-1 to TRBJ2-1, with TRBD2 matching over 11 bases. V trimming: 6 bases; J trimming: 15 bases; junction bases outside the gene matches: 5. CDR3 length: 11 residues. Germline lookup yields CDR1 SGHRS and CDR2 YFSETQ.

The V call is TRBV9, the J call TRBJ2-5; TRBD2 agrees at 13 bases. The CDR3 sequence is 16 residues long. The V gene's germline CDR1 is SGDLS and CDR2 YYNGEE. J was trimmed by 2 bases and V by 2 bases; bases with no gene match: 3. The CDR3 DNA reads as TGTGCCAGCAGCGTCCTGGGACTAGCGGGGCAAGAGACCCAGTACTTC. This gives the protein CASSVLGLAGQETQYF.

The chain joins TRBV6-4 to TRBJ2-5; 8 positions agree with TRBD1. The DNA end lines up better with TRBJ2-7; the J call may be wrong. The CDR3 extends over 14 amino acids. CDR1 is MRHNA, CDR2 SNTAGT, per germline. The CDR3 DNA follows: TGTGCCAAATACGAGACAGGGGCCCCATACGAGCAGTACTTC. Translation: CAKYETGAPYEQYF.

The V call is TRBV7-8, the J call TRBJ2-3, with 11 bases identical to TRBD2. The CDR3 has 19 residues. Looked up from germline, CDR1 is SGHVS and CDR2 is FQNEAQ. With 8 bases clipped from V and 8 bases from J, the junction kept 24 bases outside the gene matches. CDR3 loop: CASRYLSTSGKGVGGTQYF. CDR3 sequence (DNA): TGTGCCAGCCGATACTTATCGACTAGCGGGAAGGGGGTGGGTGGTACGCAGTATTTT.

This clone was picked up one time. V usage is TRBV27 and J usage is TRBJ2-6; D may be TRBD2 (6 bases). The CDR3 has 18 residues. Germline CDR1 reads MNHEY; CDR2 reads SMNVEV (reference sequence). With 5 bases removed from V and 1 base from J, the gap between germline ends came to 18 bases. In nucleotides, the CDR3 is TGTGCCAGCAGTCCGCGGGAAGGGGACGGGTCTGGGGCCAACGTCCTGACTTTC. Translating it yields CASSPREGDGSGANVLTF. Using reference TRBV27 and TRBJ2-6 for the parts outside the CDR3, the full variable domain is EAQVTQNPRYLITVTGKKLTVTCSQNMNHEYMSWYRQDPGLGLRQIYYSMNVEVTDKGDVPEGYKVSRKEKRNFPLILESPSPNQTSLYFCASSPREGDGSGANVLTFGAGSRLTVL.